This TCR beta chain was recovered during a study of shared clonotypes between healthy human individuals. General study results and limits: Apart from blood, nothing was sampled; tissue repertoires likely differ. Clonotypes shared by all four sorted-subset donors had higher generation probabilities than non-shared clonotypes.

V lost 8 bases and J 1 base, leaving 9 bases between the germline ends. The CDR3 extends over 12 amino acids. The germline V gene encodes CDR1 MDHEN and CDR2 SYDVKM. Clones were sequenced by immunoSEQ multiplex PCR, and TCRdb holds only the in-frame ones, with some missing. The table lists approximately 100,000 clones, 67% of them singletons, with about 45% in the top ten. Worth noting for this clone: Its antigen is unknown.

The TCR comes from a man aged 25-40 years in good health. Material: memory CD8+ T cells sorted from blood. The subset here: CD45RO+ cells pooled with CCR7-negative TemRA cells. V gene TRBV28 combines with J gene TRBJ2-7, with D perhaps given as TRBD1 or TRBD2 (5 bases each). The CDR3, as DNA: TGTGCCAGCCGGGACGTTTCCTACGAGCAGTACTTC. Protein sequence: CASRDVSYEQYF.